This T cell receptor (beta chain) was documented in a study of blood T cell repertoires in COVID-19. About the study: The United States, Italy and Spain provided the acute and convalescent COVID-19 samples. T cells, B-cell-depleted T cells, or PBMCs provided the cDNA or gDNA that served as material.

The CDR3 is made up of 15 amino acids. J gave up 0 bases and V 4 bases, and 3 bases lay outside the gene matches. The germline V gene encodes CDR1 LGHDT and CDR2 YNNKEL (reference sequence). How the authors handled the data: Reference gene primers were amplified, and this amplification served to estimate nucleated cell counts. The method was immunoSEQ multiplex PCR; TCRdb's version includes in-frame clones alone and lacks a portion of them. V, J and clone size are taken as reported in that table, and D and trimming were inferred from the DNA itself. Of roughly 230,000 clones detected, approximately 77% appear once; the ten largest clones hold approximately 4%.

V is TRBV3-1 (or the pseudogene TRBV3-2) and J is TRBJ1-2, with 9 bases that match TRBD1. This TCR was sampled from a woman at least 80 years old with acute or convalescent COVID-19. Sequences were obtained from peripheral blood. DNA of the CDR3: TGTGCCAGCAGCCCCCGGGACAGGGCTAACTATGGCTACACCTTC. Its protein product is CASSPRDRANYGYTF.